This T cell receptor (beta chain) was recorded in a study of cytomegalovirus exposure and HLA in healthy donors. The study's findings and limits: Per a prior analysis, the majority of TCR beta V segments were productive roughly 87% or roughly 30% of the time.

The V and J ends lost 0 bases and 3 bases respectively, with 11 bases between them. This CDR3 has 14 residues. The germline V gene has CDR1 SQVTM and CDR2 ANQGSEA. With respect to this clone: The antigen is unknown.

Vbeta (60) and Jbeta (13) primers were used in the PCR. Libraries were prepared by immunoSEQ multiplex PCR; TCRdb keeps only in-frame clonotypes and omits some of them. The sample lists some 200,000 clones, about 80% seen once, with 0.65% in the top ten. The chain couples TRBV29-1 to TRBJ1-1; D may be TRBD1 (6 bases). The sample consisted of PBMCs. This sequence was found in a boy under 18 in good health and CMV-seronegative. Written as DNA, the CDR3 is TGCAGCGTTGAAGAAGCAGGGGTGTACACTGAAGCTTTCTTT. This encodes CSVEEAGVYTEAFF.